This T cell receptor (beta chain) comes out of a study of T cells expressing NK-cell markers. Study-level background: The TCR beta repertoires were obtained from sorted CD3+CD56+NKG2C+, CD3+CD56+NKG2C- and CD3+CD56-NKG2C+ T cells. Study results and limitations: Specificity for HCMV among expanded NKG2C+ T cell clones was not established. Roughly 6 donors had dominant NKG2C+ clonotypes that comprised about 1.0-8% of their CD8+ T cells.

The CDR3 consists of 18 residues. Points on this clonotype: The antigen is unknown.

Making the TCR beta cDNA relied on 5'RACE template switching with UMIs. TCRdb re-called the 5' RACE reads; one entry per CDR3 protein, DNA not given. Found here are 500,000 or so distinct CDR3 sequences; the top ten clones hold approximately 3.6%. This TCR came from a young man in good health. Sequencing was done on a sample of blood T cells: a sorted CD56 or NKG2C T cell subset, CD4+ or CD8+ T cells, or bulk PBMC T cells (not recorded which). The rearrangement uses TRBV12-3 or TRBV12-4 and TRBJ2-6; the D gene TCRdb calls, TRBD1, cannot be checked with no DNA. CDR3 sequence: CASSFGQGEGTGANVLTF.